This T cell receptor beta chain was captured in a study of T cell repertoires in cytomegalovirus infection. Study as a whole: It was recently identified HLA-C-restricted and well-studied HLA-B-restricted CMV epitopes that the study used. Shared public TCR beta signatures pointed to both CMV infection and a matching HLA type. Findings and limits, study-wide: CMV-specific TCR beta clonotypes restricted by HLA-C dominated the ex vivo response. CMV carriers having the relevant HLA were flagged by cumulative public TCR beta family frequency.

This clonotype was seen many times. The target antigen is unknown. TCRdb redid the calling of the reads with MiXCR, one entry per CDR3 protein. The sample consists of roughly 990,000 distinct CDR3 sequences, more than 25% of them appearing once. This CDR3 is built from 18 residues. Trimming cost V 5 bases and J 0 bases, with 20 bases left between them. CDR1 and CDR2 from the germline V gene are SGHVS and FQNEAQ. Source: cultured CD8+ T cells from PBMCs, taken from culture after CMV antigen stimulation. The chain links TRBV7-8 to TRBJ1-5; a possible D gene is TRBD1 (5 bases). The sequence came from a human donor in good health (CMV status not recorded). Some clones in this sample may be carry-over from other donors' samples. This chain's CDR3 is CASSPLWEGLYSNQPQHF. The CDR3 DNA is TGTGCCAGCAGCCCCTTGTGGGAGGGGCTTTATAGCAATCAGCCCCAGCATTTT.